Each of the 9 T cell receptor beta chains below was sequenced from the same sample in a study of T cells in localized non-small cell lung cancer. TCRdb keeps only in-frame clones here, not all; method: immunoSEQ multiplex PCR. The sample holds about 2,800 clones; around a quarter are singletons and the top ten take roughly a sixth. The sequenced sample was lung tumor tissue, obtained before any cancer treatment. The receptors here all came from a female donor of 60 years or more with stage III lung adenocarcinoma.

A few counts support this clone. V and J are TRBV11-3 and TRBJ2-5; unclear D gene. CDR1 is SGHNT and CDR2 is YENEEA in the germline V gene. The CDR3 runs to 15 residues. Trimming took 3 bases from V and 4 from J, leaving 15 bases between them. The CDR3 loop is CASSLESKRGETQYF. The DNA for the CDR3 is TGTGCCAGCAGCTTGGAATCTAAGCGAGGAGAGACCCAGTACTTC. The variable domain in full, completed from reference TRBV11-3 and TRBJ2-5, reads EAGVVQSPRYKIIEKKQPVAFWCNPISGHNTLYWYLQNLGQGPELLIRYENEEAVDDSQLPKDRFSAERLKGVDSTLKIQPAELGDSAVYLCASSLESKRGETQYFGPGTRLLVL.

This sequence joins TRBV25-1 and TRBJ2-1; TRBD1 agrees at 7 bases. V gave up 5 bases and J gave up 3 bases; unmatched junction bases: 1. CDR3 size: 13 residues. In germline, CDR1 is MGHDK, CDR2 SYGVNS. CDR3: CASSRQGYNEQFF. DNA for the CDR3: TGTGCCAGCAGTAGACAGGGCTACAATGAGCAGTTCTTC.

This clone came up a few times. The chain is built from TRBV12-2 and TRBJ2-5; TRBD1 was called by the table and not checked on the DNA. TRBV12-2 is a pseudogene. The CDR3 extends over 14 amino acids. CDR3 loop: CATGAGQGRETQYF. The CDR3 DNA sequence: TGTGCCACCGGAGCAGGACAGGGAAGAGAGACCCAGTACTTC.

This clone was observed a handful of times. This CDR3 reads CASSFTGGDTEAFF. The DNA for the CDR3 is TGTGCCAGCAGCTTTACAGGGGGCGACACTGAAGCTTTCTTT. The rearrangement joins TRBV11-3 to TRBJ1-1; 9 bases map to TRBD1. The trim removed 3 bases at V and 3 bases at J, leaving 2 bases unmatched. The germline V gene encodes CDR1 SGHNT and CDR2 YENEEA. The CDR3 runs to 14 residues.

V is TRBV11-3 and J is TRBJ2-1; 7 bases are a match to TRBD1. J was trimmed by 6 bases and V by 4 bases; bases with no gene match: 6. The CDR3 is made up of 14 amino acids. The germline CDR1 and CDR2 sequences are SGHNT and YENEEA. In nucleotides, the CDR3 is TGTGCCAGCAGCTACCCGGGACAGTTCAATGAGCAGTTCTTC. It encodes CASSYPGQFNEQFF.

DNA of the CDR3: TGTGCCAGCAGCTTAGTGTCCGGGGGCCACTACGAGCAGTACTTC. Translation gives CASSLVSGGHYEQYF. The chain uses TRBV7-6 and TRBJ2-7; tentatively, D is TRBD1 or TRBD2 (6 bases each). The V gene lost 1 base and the J gene lost 3 bases, with 13 bases spanning the gap. The CDR3 has 15 amino acids. Germline loops: CDR1 SGHVS, CDR2 FNYEAQ.

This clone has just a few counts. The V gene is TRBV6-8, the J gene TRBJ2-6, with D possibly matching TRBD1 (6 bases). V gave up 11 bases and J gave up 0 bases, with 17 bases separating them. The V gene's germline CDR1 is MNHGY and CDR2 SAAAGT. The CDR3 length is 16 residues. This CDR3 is CALKGDGSSGANVLTF. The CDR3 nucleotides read TGTGCCCTCAAGGGGGACGGCAGCTCTGGGGCCAACGTCCTGACTTTC.

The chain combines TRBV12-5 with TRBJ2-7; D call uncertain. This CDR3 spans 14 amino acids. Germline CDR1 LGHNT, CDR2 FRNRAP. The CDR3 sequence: CASTPEIGPYEQYF. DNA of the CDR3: TGTGCCAGCACCCCGGAAATTGGGCCTTACGAGCAGTACTTC.

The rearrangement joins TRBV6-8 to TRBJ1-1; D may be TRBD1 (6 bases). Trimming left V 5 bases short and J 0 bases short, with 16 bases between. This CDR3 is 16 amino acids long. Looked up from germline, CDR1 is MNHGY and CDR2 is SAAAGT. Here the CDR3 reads CASSRQARLLNTEAFF. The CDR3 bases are TGTGCCAGCAGTCGACAGGCGAGGTTGCTGAACACTGAAGCTTTCTTT.